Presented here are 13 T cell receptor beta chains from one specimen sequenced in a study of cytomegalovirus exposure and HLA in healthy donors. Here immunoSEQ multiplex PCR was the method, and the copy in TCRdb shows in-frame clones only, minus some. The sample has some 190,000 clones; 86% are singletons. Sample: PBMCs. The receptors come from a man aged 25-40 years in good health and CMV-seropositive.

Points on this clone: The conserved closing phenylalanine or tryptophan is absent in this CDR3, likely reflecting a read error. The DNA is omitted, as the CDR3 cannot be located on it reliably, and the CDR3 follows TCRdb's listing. This CDR3 is CASSYLRPGGLP. The rearrangement uses TRBV6-5 and TRBJ1-3; the table assigns TRBD1, which was not confirmed against the DNA. Germline V gene data show CDR1 as MNHEY and CDR2 as SVGAGI. The CDR3 spans 12 amino acids, including both terminal residues.

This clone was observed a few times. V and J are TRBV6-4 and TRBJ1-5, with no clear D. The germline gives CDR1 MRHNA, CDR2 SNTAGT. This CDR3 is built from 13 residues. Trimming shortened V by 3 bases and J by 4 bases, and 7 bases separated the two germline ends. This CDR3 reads CASSEADNQPQHF. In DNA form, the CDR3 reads TGTGCCAGCAGTGAGGCCGATAATCAGCCCCAGCATTTT.

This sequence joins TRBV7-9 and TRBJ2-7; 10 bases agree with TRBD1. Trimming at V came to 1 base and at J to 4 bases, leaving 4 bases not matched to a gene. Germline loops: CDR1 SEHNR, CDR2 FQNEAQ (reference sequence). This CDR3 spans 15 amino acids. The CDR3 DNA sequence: TGTGCCAGCAGCTTAGACGGGACAGGGGTATACGAGCAGTACTTC. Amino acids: CASSLDGTGVYEQYF.

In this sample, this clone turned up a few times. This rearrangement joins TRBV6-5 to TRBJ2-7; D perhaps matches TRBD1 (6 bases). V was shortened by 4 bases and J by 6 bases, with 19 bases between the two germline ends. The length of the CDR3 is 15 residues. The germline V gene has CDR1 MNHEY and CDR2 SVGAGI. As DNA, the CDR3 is TGTGCCAGCAGTTCGACCGGGACAAGCAGCGGCGAGCAGTACTTC. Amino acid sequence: CASSSTGTSSGEQYF.

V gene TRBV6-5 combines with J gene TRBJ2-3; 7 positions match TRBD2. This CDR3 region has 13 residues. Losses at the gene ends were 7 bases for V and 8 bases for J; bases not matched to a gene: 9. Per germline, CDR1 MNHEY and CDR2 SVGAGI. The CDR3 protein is CASTPSGIATQYF. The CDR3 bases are TGTGCCAGCACGCCAAGCGGGATCGCTACGCAGTATTTT.

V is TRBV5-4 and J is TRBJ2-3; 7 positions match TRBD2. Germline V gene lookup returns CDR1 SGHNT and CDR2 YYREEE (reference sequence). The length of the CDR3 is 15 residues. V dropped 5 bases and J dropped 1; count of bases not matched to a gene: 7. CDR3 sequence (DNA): TGTGCCAGCAGGGCGGGGAGGGGAGGCACAGATACGCAGTATTTT. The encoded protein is CASRAGRGGTDTQYF. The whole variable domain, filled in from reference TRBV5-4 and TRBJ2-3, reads ETGVTQSPTHLIKTRGQQVTLRCSSQSGHNTVSWYQQALGQGPQFIFQYYREEENGRGNFPPRFSGLQFPNYSSELNVNALELDDSALYLCASRAGRGGTDTQYFGPGTRLTVL.

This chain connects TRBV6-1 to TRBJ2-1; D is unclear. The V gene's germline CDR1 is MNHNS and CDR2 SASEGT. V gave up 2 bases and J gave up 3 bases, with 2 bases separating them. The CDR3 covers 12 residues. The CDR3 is CASSEIYNEQFF. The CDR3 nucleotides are TGTGCCAGCAGTGAAATCTACAATGAGCAGTTCTTC.

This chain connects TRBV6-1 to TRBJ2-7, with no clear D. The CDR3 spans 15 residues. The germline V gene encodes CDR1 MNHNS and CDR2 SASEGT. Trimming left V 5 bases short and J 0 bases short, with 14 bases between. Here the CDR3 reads CASSSRPPSSYEQYF. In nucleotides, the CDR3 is TGTGCCAGCAGTTCAAGACCTCCGAGCTCCTACGAGCAGTACTTC.

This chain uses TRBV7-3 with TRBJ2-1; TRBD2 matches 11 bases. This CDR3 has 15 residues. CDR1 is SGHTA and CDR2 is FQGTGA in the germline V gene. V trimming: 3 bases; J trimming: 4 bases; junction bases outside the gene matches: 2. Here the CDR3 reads CASSLGTSGYNEQFF. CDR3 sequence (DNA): TGTGCCAGCAGCTTGGGGACTAGCGGATACAATGAGCAGTTCTTC.

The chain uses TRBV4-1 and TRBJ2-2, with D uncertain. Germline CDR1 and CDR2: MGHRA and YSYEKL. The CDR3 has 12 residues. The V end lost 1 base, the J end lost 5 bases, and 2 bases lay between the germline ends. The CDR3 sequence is CASSQGTGELFF. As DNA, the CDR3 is TGCGCCAGCAGCCAAGGGACCGGGGAGCTGTTTTTT.

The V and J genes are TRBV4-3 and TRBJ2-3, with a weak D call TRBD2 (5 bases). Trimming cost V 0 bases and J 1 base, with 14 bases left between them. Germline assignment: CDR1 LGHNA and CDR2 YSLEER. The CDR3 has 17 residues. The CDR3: CASSQDLASPGTDTQYF. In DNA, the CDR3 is TGCGCCAGCAGCCAAGATTTGGCTAGCCCTGGCACAGATACGCAGTATTTT.

The CDR3 nucleotides read TGTGCCAGCAGCTTAGGGGGGACGGAAGCGTGGGATACGCAGTATTTT. It translates to CASSLGGTEAWDTQYF. The chain employs TRBV7-7 and TRBJ2-3; D could derive from TRBD1 or TRBD2 (5 bases each). Trimming shortened V by 1 base and J by 6 bases, and 17 bases separated the two germline ends. The CDR3 sequence is 16 residues long. Germline V gene lookup returns CDR1 SSHAT and CDR2 FNYEAQ (reference sequence).

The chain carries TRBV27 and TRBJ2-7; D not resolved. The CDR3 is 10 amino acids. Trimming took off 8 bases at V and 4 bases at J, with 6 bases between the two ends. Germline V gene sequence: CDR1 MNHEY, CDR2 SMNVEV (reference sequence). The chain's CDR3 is CASGAYEQYF. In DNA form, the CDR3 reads TGTGCCAGCGGCGCGTACGAGCAGTACTTC.